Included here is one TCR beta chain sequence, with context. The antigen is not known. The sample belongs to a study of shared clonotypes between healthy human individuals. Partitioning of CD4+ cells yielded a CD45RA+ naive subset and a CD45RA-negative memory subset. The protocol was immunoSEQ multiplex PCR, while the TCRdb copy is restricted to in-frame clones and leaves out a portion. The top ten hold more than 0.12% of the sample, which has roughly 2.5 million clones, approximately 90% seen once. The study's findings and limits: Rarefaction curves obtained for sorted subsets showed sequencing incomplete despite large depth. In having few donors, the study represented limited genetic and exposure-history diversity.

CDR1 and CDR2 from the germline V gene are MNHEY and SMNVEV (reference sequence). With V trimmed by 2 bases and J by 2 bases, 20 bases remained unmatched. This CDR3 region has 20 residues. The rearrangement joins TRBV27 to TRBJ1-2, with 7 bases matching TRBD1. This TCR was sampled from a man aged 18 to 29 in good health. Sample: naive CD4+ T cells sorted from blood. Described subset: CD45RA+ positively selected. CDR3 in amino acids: CASSLGRLGNRQGSNYGYTF. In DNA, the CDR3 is TGTGCCAGCAGTTTAGGTAGACTAGGGAATAGACAGGGATCAAACTATGGCTACACCTTC.